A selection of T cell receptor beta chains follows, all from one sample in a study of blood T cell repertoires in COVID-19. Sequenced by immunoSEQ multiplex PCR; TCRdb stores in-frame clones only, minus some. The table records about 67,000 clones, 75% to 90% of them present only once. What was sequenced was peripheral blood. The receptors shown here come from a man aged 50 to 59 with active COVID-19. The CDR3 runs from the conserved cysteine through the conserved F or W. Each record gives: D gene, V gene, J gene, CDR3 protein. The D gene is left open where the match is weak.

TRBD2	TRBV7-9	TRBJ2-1	CASSPRSVLAGNEQFF
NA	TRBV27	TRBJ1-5	CASSDQIYQPQHF
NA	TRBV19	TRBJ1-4	CASSIRATPATNEKLFF
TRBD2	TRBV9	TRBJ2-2	CASSVALGREGLSTGELFF
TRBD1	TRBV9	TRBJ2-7	CASSVGGQGLSYEQYF
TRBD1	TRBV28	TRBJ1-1	CASDPEGTANTEAFF
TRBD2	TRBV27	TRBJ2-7	CASGSGVGGFDYEQYF
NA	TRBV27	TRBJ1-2	CASREVGVQDYGYTF
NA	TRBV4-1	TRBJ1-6	CASEGRTVNSPLHF
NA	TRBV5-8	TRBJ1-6	CASSLGIPTENSPLHF
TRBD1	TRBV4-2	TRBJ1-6	CASSLRAAGGAPNSPLHF
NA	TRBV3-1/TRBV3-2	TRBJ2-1	CASSQAAGEQFF
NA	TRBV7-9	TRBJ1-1	CASSLIGTTIQAFF
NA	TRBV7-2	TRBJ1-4	CASSLMGATNEKLFF
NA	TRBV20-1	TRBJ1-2	CRSRGEGGYTF
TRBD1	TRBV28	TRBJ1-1	CASSLLRGQGREAFF
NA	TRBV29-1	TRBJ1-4	CSVREGDKAAELFF
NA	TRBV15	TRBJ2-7	CAHAAADDLEQYF
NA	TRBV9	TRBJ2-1	CASSALLMGAEQFF
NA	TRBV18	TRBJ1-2	CASSQDRSYNYGYTF
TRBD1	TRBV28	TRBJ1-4	CASSPGSGTGVEKLFF
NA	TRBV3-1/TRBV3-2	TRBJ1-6	CASSRDPGGNSPLHF
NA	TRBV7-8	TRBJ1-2	CASSRLRGPTNYGYTF
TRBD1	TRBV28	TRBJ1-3	CASSLMTGNSGNTIYF
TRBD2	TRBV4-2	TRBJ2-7	CASSQIAGGLTSYEQYF
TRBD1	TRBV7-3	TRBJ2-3	CASSSGTGSDTQYF
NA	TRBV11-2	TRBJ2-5	CASSPRTGRGETQYF
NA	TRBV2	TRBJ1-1	CASSVRTDMNTEAFF
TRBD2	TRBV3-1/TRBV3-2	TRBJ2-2	CASSQGLAGSGELFF
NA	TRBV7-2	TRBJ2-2	CASSLDAAIVELFF
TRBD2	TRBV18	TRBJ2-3	CASSPVRLAGSTDTQYF
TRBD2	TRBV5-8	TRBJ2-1	CASSLERASGGIYNEQFF
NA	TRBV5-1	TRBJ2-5	CASSPTGEGTQYF
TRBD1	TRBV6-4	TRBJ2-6	CASSDWSGTGGSGANVLTF
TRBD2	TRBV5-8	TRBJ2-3	CASSADGGSTDTQYF
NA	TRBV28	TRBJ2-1	CASSLRTAYNEQFF
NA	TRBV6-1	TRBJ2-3	CASSEAGAVWTDTQYF